This TCR beta chain was obtained from a study of early T cells in non-severe SARS-CoV-2 infection. V was cut by 4 bases and J by 1 base, with 12 bases left in between. Germline loops: CDR1 MGHRA, CDR2 YSYEKL. There are 15 residues in the CDR3. In the library, individual cDNA molecules carried attached unique molecular identifiers. TCRdb analysed the 5' RACE reads with MiXCR anew, one entry per CDR3 protein. The data contain about 33,000 distinct CDR3 sequences, around 7% of them singletons. This clonotype showed up many times. The sequence was obtained from an adult who was a healthcare worker with PCR-confirmed SARS-CoV-2 infection or an uninfected control (not recorded which). This chain joins TRBV4-1 and TRBJ2-3, with D hard to call. The sample was whole blood. The CDR3 here is CASSRSGQGTDTQYF. Here the CDR3 DNA reads TGCGCCAGCAGCCGATCTGGGCAGGGCACAGATACGCAGTATTTT.